Below, 12 T cell receptor beta chains from the same sample are listed, as sequenced in a study of T cells after somatic rescue of genetic block. Only in-frame clones appear in the TCRdb table, and some are missing; sequencing was by immunoSEQ multiplex PCR. The data hold 68,000 or so clones, with around 90% observed a single time. The sequencing input was peripheral blood mononuclear cells (PBMCs). The receptor set was obtained from a man between 35 and 55 years old.

J is TRBJ2-7 and V is TRBV5-4, with D maybe TRBD1 (6 bases). CDR3 length: 13 amino acids. From germline, CDR1 is SGHNT and CDR2 YYREEE (reference sequence). V was trimmed by 4 bases and J by 6 bases, leaving 14 bases between them. For the CDR3, the DNA is TGTGCCAGCAGCACACAGGGTACTGGCGAGCAGTACTTC. It translates to CASSTQGTGEQYF. Complete variable domain (other parts from reference TRBV5-4 and TRBJ2-7): ETGVTQSPTHLIKTRGQQVTLRCSSQSGHNTVSWYQQALGQGPQFIFQYYREEENGRGNFPPRFSGLQFPNYSSELNVNALELDDSALYLCASSTQGTGEQYFGPGTRLTVT.

The V call is TRBV19, the J call TRBJ2-1; 12 positions agree with TRBD2. The CDR3 totals 18 residues. The germline CDR1 and CDR2 sequences are LNHDA and SQIVND (reference sequence). Losses at the gene ends were 0 bases for V and 2 bases for J; bases not matched to a gene: 5. The DNA for the CDR3 is TGTGCCAGTAGTATAGAGTCGGGACTAGCGGGCACCTACAATGAGCAGTTCTTC. Amino acid sequence: CASSIESGLAGTYNEQFF.

The CDR3 nucleotides read TGTGCCAGTAGTACCCAGGGCTACGAGCAGTACTTC. Protein product: CASSTQGYEQYF. This chain uses TRBV19 with TRBJ2-7; possibly TRBD1 for D (5 bases). The CDR3 totals 12 residues. Germline V gives CDR1 LNHDA, CDR2 SQIVND (reference sequence). V was shortened by 4 bases and J by 3 bases, with 7 bases between the two germline ends.

V gene TRBV27 combines with J gene TRBJ1-1; D uncertain. V lost 0 bases, J lost 0 bases, and 8 bases lay in between. CDR3 length: 15 amino acids. The germline gives CDR1 MNHEY, CDR2 SMNVEV (reference sequence). CDR3 nucleotide sequence: TGTGCCAGCAGTTTATCTGCAGGAGTGAACACTGAAGCTTTCTTT. This translates into CASSLSAGVNTEAFF.

This rearrangement joins TRBV19 to TRBJ2-7, with TRBD2 matching 10 bases. There are 15 residues in the CDR3. V shed 2 bases and J 4 bases; nucleotides not matched to a gene: 5. Germline CDR1 reads LNHDA; CDR2 reads SQIVND (reference sequence). The CDR3 sequence is CASSILAGETYEQYF. Here the CDR3 DNA reads TGTGCCAGTAGTATACTAGCGGGAGAAACGTACGAGCAGTACTTC.

This chain connects TRBV6-1 to TRBJ2-7; D assignment may be TRBD1 or TRBD2 (5 bases each). CDR3 size: 13 residues. V lost 6 bases and J lost 2, with 11 bases in between. Germline loops: CDR1 MNHNS, CDR2 SASEGT. The CDR3 loop is CASSRDAAYEQYF. CDR3 sequence (DNA): TGTGCCAGCAGCCGGGACGCCGCCTACGAGCAGTACTTC.

The chain joins TRBV30 to TRBJ2-5, with TRBD2 as a possible D gene (5 bases). Between the trimmed V and J ends, which lost 0 bases and 12 bases, there was a span of 14 bases. Germline V gene lookup returns CDR1 GTSNPN and CDR2 SVGIG (reference sequence). The CDR3 sequence is 12 residues long. The CDR3 sequence: CAWSVPPEGEYF. CDR3 in DNA: TGTGCCTGGAGTGTCCCCCCCGAGGGAGAGTACTTC.

V and J are TRBV28 and TRBJ1-2; possibly TRBD1 for D (6 bases). CDR3 size: 13 residues. Germline CDR1 reads MDHEN; CDR2 reads SYDVKM. Trimming removed 6 bases from V and 8 bases from J, with 16 bases in between. In nucleotides, the CDR3 is TGTGCCAGCAGCCTGGGGGGGGCGGGCGGCTACACCTTC. Its protein is CASSLGGAGGYTF.

This rearrangement joins TRBV7-9 to TRBJ2-1; D might be TRBD1 (5 bases). Germline assignment: CDR1 SEHNR and CDR2 FQNEAQ (reference sequence). CDR3 length: 16 residues. V was pared by 5 bases and J by 3 bases, with 17 bases between. CDR3 DNA sequence: TGTGCCAGCAGCCCCGGCGGCCAGGGCCTCTACAATGAGCAGTTCTTC. Its translation: CASSPGGQGLYNEQFF.

The chain is built from TRBV6-5 and TRBJ2-2; either TRBD1 or TRBD2 may supply D (5 bases each). This CDR3 is 14 amino acids long. Germline lookup yields CDR1 MNHEY and CDR2 SVGAGI. Trimming left V 10 bases short and J 0 bases short, with 12 bases between. The CDR3 DNA reads as TGTGCCACGTGTCGGGGCACGAACACCGGGGAGCTGTTTTTT. It is translated as CATCRGTNTGELFF.

This clone was seen a handful of times. CDR3 coding DNA: TGTGCCAGCTCACGGACGGGACAGGGGGGACCGGGCTACACCTTC. It specifies CASSRTGQGGPGYTF. The chain couples TRBV18 to TRBJ1-2; TRBD1 matches 11 bases. The V gene end was trimmed by 4 bases and the J gene end by 8 bases; junction bases not matched to a gene: 9. The CDR3 has 15 amino acids. Germline CDR1 is KGHSH and CDR2 is LQKENI.

The chain combines TRBV21-1 with TRBJ2-3; the tabulated D call, TRBD2, remains unverified against the DNA. TRBV21-1 is deemed a pseudogene. The CDR3 length is 18 residues. Here the CDR3 reads CASSKYGAWLAGTDTQYF. The CDR3 DNA reads TGTGCCAGCAGCAAATATGGGGCTTGGCTAGCGGGCACAGATACGCAGTATTTT.